In its sample, the clone carrying this T cell receptor (beta chain) was seen a few times. Sequenced by immunoSEQ multiplex PCR; TCRdb stores in-frame clones only, minus some. The sample contains 17,000 or so clones, about 65% of which appear only once. V lost 2 bases and J 2 bases, leaving 10 bases between the germline ends. The germline V gene has CDR1 MDHEN and CDR2 SYDVKM. The CDR3 contains 15 residues. This entry comes from a study of PD-1 blockade in classical Hodgkin lymphoma. The time point was: cycle 4 day 1 (C4D1), after less than seven weeks of nivolumab. No patient escaped relapse after autologous stem cell transplantation, and brentuximab vedotin exposure varied.

This clonotype originated in a human donor with classical Hodgkin lymphoma. This specimen was peripheral blood mononuclear cells (PBMCs), taken before the fourth cycle of nivolumab. The genes are TRBV28 and TRBJ1-5, with TRBD1 as a possible D gene (5 bases). The CDR3 sequence is CASSLEVRGNQPQHF. The CDR3 bases are TGTGCCAGCAGTTTAGAGGTCAGGGGCAATCAGCCCCAGCATTTT.